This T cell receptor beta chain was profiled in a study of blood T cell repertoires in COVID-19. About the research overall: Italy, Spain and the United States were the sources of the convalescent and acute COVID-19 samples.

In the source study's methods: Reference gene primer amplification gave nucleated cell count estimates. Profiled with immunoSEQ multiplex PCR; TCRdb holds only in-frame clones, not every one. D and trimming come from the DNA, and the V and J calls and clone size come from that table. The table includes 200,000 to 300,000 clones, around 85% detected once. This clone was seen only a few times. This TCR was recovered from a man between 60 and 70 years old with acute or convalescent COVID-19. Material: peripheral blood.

The DNA for the CDR3 is TGTGCCAGCCCCGTGGGGGACTCTAACTATGGCTACACCTTC. Amino acids: CASPVGDSNYGYTF. The chain carries TRBV12-1 and TRBJ1-2. TRBV12-1 is recorded as a pseudogene. The CDR3 contains 14 residues.